One sample yielded the 19 T cell receptor beta chains listed below, sequenced in a study of T cell changes during pregnancy in multiple sclerosis. Produced via immunoSEQ multiplex PCR; TCRdb's table is partial and in-frame only. The repertoire has around 81,000 clones, approximately 92% of them found once; the top ten carry 3.7%. This specimen was peripheral blood, taken after pregnancy. These TCRs come from a female donor in good health, enrolled as a control in a pregnancy study.

The CDR3 sequence: CASSQGASSGNTIYF. In DNA form, the CDR3 reads TGTGCCAGCTCACAAGGGGCTAGCTCTGGAAACACCATATATTTT. The V and J genes are TRBV18 and TRBJ1-3, with a tentative D call TRBD1 (5 bases). The germline CDR1 and CDR2 sequences are KGHSH and LQKENI. V lost 4 bases, J lost 0 bases, and 10 bases lay in between. The CDR3 is 15 residues long.

The chain carries TRBV27 and TRBJ2-5; 7 positions agree with TRBD2. This CDR3 has 17 residues. Germline V gene lookup returns CDR1 MNHEY and CDR2 SMNVEV (reference sequence). Unmatched junction bases numbered 14, after V lost 2 bases and J lost 5 bases. The CDR3 sequence: CASSLGREYATRETQYF. Written as DNA, the CDR3 is TGTGCCAGCAGTTTAGGGCGGGAGTATGCCACCCGGGAGACCCAGTACTTC.

The chain couples TRBV6-1 to TRBJ1-5; weak D call: TRBD1 (6 bases). This CDR3 contains 15 residues. Trimming pared 8 bases from V and 5 bases from J, leaving 19 bases between. Germline V gene sequence: CDR1 MNHNS, CDR2 SASEGT. The DNA of the CDR3 is TGTGCCAGCTTCGTGGGGGGGGCTACGGATCAGCCCCAGCATTTT. Protein: CASFVGGATDQPQHF.

The chain employs TRBV4-1 and TRBJ2-1; no reliable D call. This CDR3 has 15 residues. Trimming removed 0 bases from V and 2 bases from J, with 8 bases in between. Germline values: CDR1 MGHRA, CDR2 YSYEKL. The CDR3 is CASSQDQLTYNEQFF. CDR3 in DNA: TGCGCCAGCAGCCAAGATCAACTCACCTACAATGAGCAGTTCTTC.

The V and J genes are TRBV2 and TRBJ2-7; D perhaps matches TRBD1 (5 bases). Germline-derived CDR1 and CDR2 are SNHLY and FYNNEI. The length of the CDR3 is 14 residues. Trimming removed 2 bases at V and 7 bases at J, with 15 bases between. CDR3 protein: CASSEIEGAPEQYF. The CDR3 nucleotides are TGTGCCAGCAGTGAAATAGAAGGGGCTCCGGAGCAGTACTTC.

The rearrangement joins TRBV11-2 to TRBJ2-7, with D possibly being TRBD1 (6 bases). The CDR3 contains 15 residues. CDR1 is SGHAT and CDR2 is FQNNGV in the germline V gene. Trimming shortened V by 5 bases and J by 0 bases, and 14 bases separated the two germline ends. DNA for the CDR3: TGTGCCAGCAGCCTAAACACAGGGTACTCCTACGAGCAGTACTTC. It is translated as CASSLNTGYSYEQYF.

The CDR3: CASSSRDTESPLHF. In nucleotides, the CDR3 is TGTGCCAGCTCATCCCGGGACACCGAGTCACCCCTCCACTTT. The rearrangement joins TRBV18 to TRBJ1-6; possibly TRBD1 for D (6 bases). The germline V gene encodes CDR1 KGHSH and CDR2 LQKENI. The CDR3 covers 14 residues. Trimming left V 5 bases short and J 10 bases short, with 15 bases between.

The count of this clone is one. This chain connects TRBV27 to TRBJ1-1, with 8 bases fitting TRBD1. With 0 bases clipped from V and 4 bases from J, the junction kept 7 bases outside the gene matches. This CDR3 has 16 amino acids. CDR1 and CDR2 from the germline V gene are MNHEY and SMNVEV (reference sequence). CDR3 in DNA: TGTGCCAGCAGTTTATCGCAGGGGGCGGTAGGCACTGAAGCTTTCTTT. Residues: CASSLSQGAVGTEAFF.

J is TRBJ2-1 and V is TRBV11-2, with D unclear. This CDR3 comprises 12 residues. Trimming shortened V by 5 bases and J by 4 bases, and 6 bases separated the two germline ends. Germline V gene data show CDR1 as SGHAT and CDR2 as FQNNGV. CDR3 nucleotide sequence: TGTGCCAGCAGCCTTACTTACAATGAGCAGTTCTTC. It translates to CASSLTYNEQFF.

This sequence joins TRBV29-1 and TRBJ2-7; 9 bases line up with TRBD1. Germline values: CDR1 SQVTM, CDR2 ANQGSEA. After removal of 7 bases from V and 7 bases from J, the junction contained 14 bases not matched to a gene. The CDR3 covers 14 residues. The CDR3 DNA follows: TGCAGCGCCCTTCGTCCGGACAGGGGTAGGGAGCAGTACTTC. Translation: CSALRPDRGREQYF.

J is TRBJ2-1 and V is TRBV11-3; D perhaps matches TRBD2 (5 bases). V gave up 1 base and J gave up 4 bases, with 8 bases separating them. The CDR3 loop spans 14 amino acids. Per germline, CDR1 SGHNT and CDR2 YENEEA. The CDR3 is CASSLGGGYNEQFF. The CDR3 coding sequence is TGTGCCAGCAGCTTAGGAGGCGGGTACAATGAGCAGTTCTTC.

V and J are TRBV7-9 and TRBJ1-5; tentative D call: TRBD1 (6 bases). Germline V gene sequence: CDR1 SEHNR, CDR2 FQNEAQ (reference sequence). V was pared by 1 base and J by 8 bases, with 15 bases between. This CDR3 is built from 15 residues. Written as DNA, the CDR3 is TGTGCCAGCAGCTTAGGGGTCGGGGGGGGCGAGCCCCAGCATTTT. Protein product: CASSLGVGGGEPQHF. The full variable domain, rest sourced from reference TRBV7-9 and TRBJ1-5, is DTGVSQNPRHKITKRGQNVTFRCDPISEHNRLYWYRQTLGQGPEFLTYFQNEAQLEKSRLLSDRFSAERPKGSFSTLEIQRTEQGDSAMYLCASSLGVGGGEPQHFGDGTRLSIL.

This clone came up once. The V call is TRBV4-1, the J call TRBJ2-1; 8 bases are a match to TRBD2. The CDR3 is 18 amino acids. Trimming removed 0 bases from V and 4 bases from J; junction bases left unmatched: 11. Germline lookup yields CDR1 MGHRA and CDR2 YSYEKL. The CDR3, as DNA: TGCGCCAGCAGCCAAGATATTAGTCGGGTAGCGGGGTACAATGAGCAGTTCTTC. Translating gives CASSQDISRVAGYNEQFF.

This clone was seen many times. V and J are TRBV7-2 and TRBJ1-2; 9 bases agree with TRBD1. CDR1 is SGHTA and CDR2 is FQGNSA in the germline V gene. The CDR3 has 16 residues. J was trimmed by 0 bases and V by 4 bases; bases with no gene match: 6. In nucleotides, the CDR3 is TGTGCCAGCAGCTCGCCCCGGGACAGGGCTAACTATGGCTACACCTTC. Protein: CASSSPRDRANYGYTF. Full variable domain (rest looked up from reference TRBV7-2 and TRBJ1-2): GAGVSQSPSNKVTEKGKDVELRCDPISGHTALYWYRQSLGQGLEFLIYFQGNSAPDKSGLPSDRFSAERTGGSVSTLTIQRTQQEDSAVYLCASSSPRDRANYGYTFGSGTRLTVV.

This clone was seen just once. The sample carries other DNA sequences with the same CDR3. J is TRBJ1-5 and V is TRBV2, with 7 bases identical to TRBD1. CDR1 is SNHLY, CDR2 FYNNEI, per germline. CDR3 size: 15 residues. The junction had 8 bases not matched to a gene; V was cut back by 6 bases and J by 3 bases. CDR3 sequence reads: CASRPGDRDNQPQHF. CDR3 nucleotide sequence: TGTGCCAGCAGACCTGGGGACAGAGACAATCAGCCCCAGCATTTT.

The genes are TRBV5-4 and TRBJ2-7, with 9 bases matching TRBD1. J was trimmed by 4 bases and V by 3 bases; bases with no gene match: 5. The CDR3 is 14 amino acids. CDR1 and CDR2 (germline): SGHNT, YYREEE (reference sequence). As DNA, the CDR3 is TGTGCCAGCAGCTCCGGGACAGGGTCGTACGAGCAGTACTTC. Translation: CASSSGTGSYEQYF.

V usage is TRBV6-8 and J usage is TRBJ1-5; 8 bases are shared with TRBD1. The germline V gene encodes CDR1 MNHGY and CDR2 SAAAGT. This CDR3 has 15 residues. V lost 3 bases and J lost 7; bases outside the gene matches: 8. CDR3: CASSYQGAPRQPQHF. CDR3 bases: TGTGCCAGCAGTTATCAGGGGGCGCCACGCCAGCCCCAGCATTTT.

V usage is TRBV5-1 and J usage is TRBJ2-3; TRBD2 aligns across 8 bases. Germline CDR1 is SGHRS and CDR2 is YFSETQ. The CDR3 loop spans 15 amino acids. Trimming took 3 bases from V and 4 from J; bases not matched to a gene: 7. The CDR3 loop reads CASSSGVAGSDTQYF. The CDR3 coding sequence is TGCGCCAGCAGCTCTGGGGTAGCGGGGTCAGATACGCAGTATTTT.

The chain links TRBV6-1 to TRBJ1-5; D gene unclear. The CDR3 loop spans 13 amino acids. Trimming shortened V by 2 bases and J by 3 bases, and 5 bases separated the two germline ends. The V gene's germline CDR1 is MNHNS and CDR2 SASEGT. The CDR3: CASSEQFNQPQHF. The CDR3 bases are TGTGCCAGCAGTGAACAGTTCAATCAGCCCCAGCATTTT.